This TCR beta chain emerged from a study of T-cell memory formation after mild COVID-19 (dated by TCRdb to the early 2020s). Concerning the study at large: TCR sequence clusters from the two donors were found to be largely donor specific. The cohort comprised two young, previously healthy adult volunteers, one female and one male. In a couple of donors, T-cell clones that expanded and contracted after mild COVID-19 were tracked by sequencing TCRalpha and TCRbeta repertoires over time.

Study-wide findings and limitations: The study covered only two mild cases, and larger cohorts including severe cases with pre-infection samples were considered necessary. Some responding clones were found in pre-infection memory, which suggests that pre-existing cross-reactive memory T cells took part in the SARS-CoV-2 response. Contracting CD4+ clones appeared mostly in the CM and EM memory subsets, whereas CD8+ clones were enriched in EMRA. The second-wave clones that peaked on day 37 were not confirmed to be SARS-CoV-2 specific. Clones contracting from day 15 to 85 had balanced CD4/CD8 phenotypes, while a second wave expanding from day 15 to 37 was biased towards CD4+.

The CDR3 goes from the cysteine to the phenylalanine over 14 residues. Just the 42-base CDR3 DNA is kept, in frame starting at base 1. The CDR1 and CDR2 encoded by the germline V gene (reference sequence) are SEHNR and FQNEAQ. Germline trimming: 4 bases from V, 9 bases from J; junction bases outside gene matches: 8. Instrument used: Illumina NovaSeq 6000. cDNA libraries for TCRalpha and TCRbeta were prepared by 5'RACE using constant-segment primers, with sample barcodes and unique molecular identifiers added. RNA was extracted from every sample with Trizol reagent. Libraries were amplified in two PCR steps, with a second sample barcode and Illumina TruSeq adapters added in the second step. Sequencing of libraries was performed on an Illumina NovaSeq with 2 x 150 bp paired-end reads. The source study handled its data this way. Demultiplexing of reads and collapsing into UMI-guided consensus sequences were performed with migec v1.2.7. Using mixcr v2.1.11, the UMI consensuses were aligned to TRA and TRB V and J templates and assembled into clonotypes. Expanded or contracted clonotypes were those called significant by both edgeR and NoisET, with noise models trained on biological replicates. For edgeR calls, the thresholds were a false discovery rate-adjusted p below 0.01 and a log2 fold-change of 1. PCA with hierarchical clustering of max-normalized trajectories of the 1000 most abundant clonotypes was used as exploratory dynamics analysis. Each responding clone was given a CD4 or CD8 phenotype based on the CD4+ and CD8+ repertoires, which had been sequenced separately. Through fastp at Q25 and MiXCR, TCRdb rebuilt clones from the public reads, retaining in-frame beta chains. Every CDR3 protein is listed once, alongside the most common genes and DNA of its rows. These V and J calls are TCRdb output, not the study's own analysis. The sample has about 390,000 distinct CDR3 sequences on record, around a sixth of them singletons. Approximately 21% of the sample is taken by the ten largest.

Comments on this clonotype: Its antigen is still unknown. Base quality data are lacking; no much larger clone is found one base away.

Ficoll-Paque density gradient centrifugation was used to isolate PBMCs. The source material was PBMCs or a T cell subset sorted from them (not recorded which). The chain is encoded by TRBV7-9 joined to TRBJ2-1; 8 bases in the middle match TRBD1. This TCR derives from a man younger than 35 who had mild COVID-19 (a few samples of this study predate the infection). The sample titles of this study are shuffled in the database, so cell type and time point are left out; the donor was told from shared clones. The nucleotides are TGTGCCAGCAGCTCCGGACAGGGTGAGGGTGAGCAGTTCTTC. This sequence encodes CASSSGQGEGEQFF. The full variable domain, completed from the reference TRBV7-9 and TRBJ2-1 proteins outside the CDR3, reads DTGVSQNPRHKITKRGQNVTFRCDPISEHNRLYWYRQTLGQGPEFLTYFQNEAQLEKSRLLSDRFSAERPKGSFSTLEIQRTEQGDSAMYLCASSSGQGEGEQFFGPGTRLTVL.